These 30 T cell receptor beta chains share one sample of origin, sequenced in a study of PD-1 blockade in classical Hodgkin lymphoma. The repertoire was sequenced with immunoSEQ multiplex PCR; TCRdb's copy has only in-frame clones and lacks some. The sample shows tens of thousands of clones, around 91% of them seen only once. Time point noted: cycle 4 day 1 (C4D1), after 6 weeks of nivolumab. Every one of the patients relapsed after autologous stem cell transplantation (brentuximab vedotin exposure was variable). This material consisted of peripheral blood mononuclear cells (PBMCs), taken before the fourth cycle of nivolumab. All receptors derive from a human donor with classical Hodgkin lymphoma.

As for this clone: The junction departs from the called germline gene at one end, perhaps through a read error. The V gene is TRBV7-7, the J gene TRBJ2-7, with 8 bases matching TRBD2. This CDR3 is built from 15 residues. Looked up from germline, CDR1 is SSHAT and CDR2 is FNYEAQ (reference sequence). The CDR3 sequence is CASSLKAGGPYEQYF. The CDR3 region has the DNA TGTGCTAGCAGCTTAAAGGCGGGAGGCCCCTACGAGCAGTACTTC.

As regards this clone: The junction departs from the called germline gene at one end, perhaps through a read error. The chain couples TRBV6-6 to TRBJ2-1; D not resolved. The CDR3 loop spans 8 amino acids. Germline V CDR1 and CDR2: MNHNY, SVGAGI (reference sequence). The CDR3 protein is CASSGAIF. The DNA for the CDR3 is TGTGCCAGCAGTGGAGCGATCTTC.

Of note for this clone: One end of the junction varies from germline; a read error may be responsible. This chain joins TRBV11-1 and TRBJ2-2; tentative D call: TRBD1 (6 bases). The CDR3 covers 15 residues. Germline V CDR1 and CDR2: SGHAT, FQDESV (reference sequence). The DNA for the CDR3 is TGTGCCAGCACCTTAGTGGGGGCCCCCGCCGGGGAGCTGTTTTTT. Its translation is CASTLVGAPAGELFF.

This chain connects TRBV19 to TRBJ1-2, with 7 bases fitting TRBD1. This CDR3 is built from 16 residues. In germline, CDR1 is LNHDA, CDR2 SQIVND (reference sequence). The trim removed 3 bases at V and 6 bases at J, leaving 13 bases unmatched. This CDR3 reads CASSIGALGGPNGYTF. The CDR3 region has the DNA TGTGCCAGTAGTATCGGGGCGCTAGGGGGCCCAAATGGCTACACCTTC. Looking up the rest from reference TRBV19 and TRBJ1-2 gives the full variable domain: DGGITQSPKYLFRKEGQNVTLSCEQNLNHDAMYWYRQDPGQGLRLIYYSQIVNDFQKGDIAEGYSVSREKKESFPLTVTSAQKNPTAFYLCASSIGALGGPNGYTFGSGTRLTVV.

This sequence joins TRBV4-1 and TRBJ2-5, with D uncertain. Trimming shortened V by 0 bases and J by 5 bases, and 13 bases separated the two germline ends. In germline, CDR1 is MGHRA, CDR2 YSYEKL. The CDR3 contains 15 residues. CDR3 residues: CASSQDFLVRETQYF. CDR3 in DNA: TGCGCCAGCAGCCAAGATTTCTTAGTCCGGGAGACCCAGTACTTC.

This chain links TRBV6-1 with TRBJ1-2, with D possibly matching TRBD1 (5 bases). Trimming took 3 bases from V and 2 from J, leaving 16 bases between them. Germline V gene sequence: CDR1 MNHNS, CDR2 SASEGT. This CDR3 is built from 16 residues. The CDR3 nucleotides read TGTGCCAGCAGTGATCATCCGGACGGGGGAAACTATGGCTACACCTTC. Protein product: CASSDHPDGGNYGYTF.

V is TRBV6-5 and J is TRBJ2-3; TRBD2 matches 7 bases. The CDR3 spans 15 residues. Germline V lookup: CDR1 MNHEY, CDR2 SVGAGI. Germline trimming cut 6 bases from V and 6 bases from J; bases unmatched to any gene: 12. The CDR3 region has the DNA TGTGCCAGCAGCTCTTGGAGCGGGATCTCGGATACGCAGTATTTT. Translation: CASSSWSGISDTQYF.

This clone turned up a few times. J is TRBJ1-1 and V is TRBV6-5, with D unclear. Trimming cost V 1 base and J 0 bases, with 9 bases left between them. Per the germline V gene, CDR1 is MNHEY and CDR2 is SVGAGI. This CDR3 region has 15 residues. The CDR3 sequence is CASSYFRQMNTEAFF. The CDR3 bases are TGTGCCAGCAGTTACTTTCGACAAATGAACACTGAAGCTTTCTTT.

The chain is built from TRBV7-3 and TRBJ2-3, with 9 positions matching TRBD2. There are 15 residues in the CDR3. The junction had 4 bases not matched to a gene; V was cut back by 3 bases and J by 3 bases. Germline V gene sequence: CDR1 SGHTA, CDR2 FQGTGA. CDR3 DNA: TGTGCCAGCAGCTTTAGCGGGAGTGGGACAGATACGCAGTATTTT. Protein: CASSFSGSGTDTQYF.

This chain uses TRBV20-1 with TRBJ1-4; D unresolved. The CDR3 length is 11 residues. Per germline, CDR1 DFQATT and CDR2 SNEGSKA (reference sequence). The V end lost 3 bases, the J end lost 11 bases, and 10 bases lay between the germline ends. The CDR3 nucleotides read TGCAGTGCTAGGGTAATGAGGAAACTGTTTTTT. It is translated as CSARVMRKLFF.

This chain connects TRBV6-5 to TRBJ2-5, with 7 bases fitting TRBD2. Germline V gene data show CDR1 as MNHEY and CDR2 as SVGAGI. V lost 6 bases, J lost 5 bases, and 9 bases stayed unmatched. The CDR3 has 14 residues. DNA of the CDR3: TGTGCCAGCAGAGGGACTACCCTAACGGAGACCCAGTACTTC. This translates into CASRGTTLTETQYF.

The genes are TRBV20-1 and TRBJ2-3; either TRBD1 or TRBD2 may fit D (5 bases each). V was shortened by 1 base and J by 6 bases, with 5 bases between the two germline ends. Germline CDR1 is DFQATT and CDR2 is SNEGSKA (reference sequence). The CDR3 sequence is 11 residues long. DNA of the CDR3: TGCAGTGCTAGAGGGGGGGATACGCAGTATTTT. It is translated as CSARGGDTQYF.

V is TRBV30 and J is TRBJ2-4; D gene unclear. The CDR3 runs to 14 residues. CDR1 is GTSNPN and CDR2 is SVGIG in the germline V gene (reference sequence). V lost 2 bases and J 3 bases, leaving 11 bases between the germline ends. CDR3 sequence (DNA): TGTGCCTGGAGTAAAGGGCTTGGCAAAAACATTCAGTACTTC. As protein: CAWSKGLGKNIQYF.

J is TRBJ2-5 and V is TRBV7-3; 7 nucleotides agree with TRBD1. The CDR3 contains 14 residues. The germline gives CDR1 SGHTA, CDR2 FQGTGA. V was pared by 5 bases and J by 2 bases, with 5 bases of the junction left unmatched. The chain's CDR3 is CASSPPGQQETQYF. The CDR3 region has the DNA TGTGCCAGCAGCCCGCCGGGACAGCAAGAGACCCAGTACTTC. The full variable domain, rest sourced from reference TRBV7-3 and TRBJ2-5, is GAGVSQTPSNKVTEKGKYVELRCDPISGHTALYWYRQSLGQGPEFLIYFQGTGAADDSGLPNDRFFAVRPEGSVSTLKIQRTERGDSAVYLCASSPPGQQETQYFGPGTRLLVL.

The rearrangement joins TRBV6-5 to TRBJ1-5, with D hard to call. Trimming removed 0 bases at V and 11 bases at J, with 14 bases between. The CDR3 has 14 amino acids. Germline assignment: CDR1 MNHEY and CDR2 SVGAGI. This CDR3 is CASSYSGPAQAQHF. CDR3 nucleotide sequence: TGTGCCAGCAGTTACTCCGGGCCCGCCCAGGCCCAGCATTTT.

The rearrangement links TRBV4-1 to TRBJ1-5; D ambiguous. The CDR3 spans 16 residues. V lost 3 bases to trimming and J lost 4 bases, with 16 bases between them. In germline, CDR1 is MGHRA, CDR2 YSYEKL. Here the CDR3 reads CASSQAPLLGNQPQHF. The DNA for the CDR3 is TGCGCCAGCAGCCAGGCTCCCCTTCTCGGAAATCAGCCCCAGCATTTT.

The V and J genes are TRBV5-4 and TRBJ2-1; D is perhaps TRBD2 (5 bases). Germline V lookup: CDR1 SGHNT, CDR2 YYREEE (reference sequence). The length of the CDR3 is 14 residues. V shed 0 bases and J shed 8 bases, with 12 bases lying between them. CDR3 DNA: TGTGCCAGCAGCTTGGATGCTAGCTCACATGAGCAGTTCTTC. This codes for CASSLDASSHEQFF.

This clone has only one observation. The chain combines TRBV27 with TRBJ1-4; D not certain. The CDR3 is 17 amino acids. V shed 3 bases and J shed 0 bases, with 14 bases lying between them. Germline values: CDR1 MNHEY, CDR2 SMNVEV (reference sequence). The CDR3 region is CASSLLAPVTTNEKLFF. As DNA, the CDR3 is TGTGCCAGCAGTTTGCTAGCCCCGGTCACAACTAATGAAAAACTGTTTTTT.

The chain employs TRBV9 and TRBJ1-1, with D perhaps TRBD1 (5 bases). The germline CDR1 and CDR2 sequences are SGDLS and YYNGEE. The CDR3 spans 16 residues. V lost 0 bases to trimming and J lost 1 base, with 13 bases between them. This chain's CDR3 is CASSVAHGGRNTEAFF. CDR3 sequence (DNA): TGTGCCAGCAGCGTAGCCCACGGGGGAAGGAACACTGAAGCTTTCTTT. The full variable domain, completed using reference TRBV9 and TRBJ1-1, is DSGVTQTPKHLITATGQRVTLRCSPRSGDLSVYWYQQSLDQGLQFLIQYYNGEERAKGNILERFSAQQFPDLHSELNLSSLELGDSALYFCASSVAHGGRNTEAFFGQGTRLTVV.

The rearrangement uses TRBV6-5 and TRBJ2-7; D is unclear. Germline V gives CDR1 MNHEY, CDR2 SVGAGI. Between the trimmed V and J ends, which lost 6 bases and 0 bases, there was a span of 12 bases. This CDR3 region has 14 residues. The CDR3 here is CASRPRGPSYEQYF. The CDR3 DNA is TGTGCCAGCAGGCCCCGCGGACCCTCCTACGAGCAGTACTTC.

The V and J genes are TRBV5-4 and TRBJ2-1, with 8 nucleotides matching TRBD2. Germline-derived CDR1 and CDR2 are SGHNT and YYREEE (reference sequence). CDR3 size: 15 residues. V gave up 5 bases and J gave up 3 bases; unmatched junction bases: 7. The CDR3 DNA reads TGTGCCAGCAGTGGGGGTAGCGGGAACTACAATGAGCAGTTCTTC. Its translation: CASSGGSGNYNEQFF.

This chain joins TRBV2 and TRBJ2-2, with TRBD2 matching over 13 bases. Germline V gives CDR1 SNHLY, CDR2 FYNNEI. This CDR3 comprises 19 residues. V lost 7 bases and J lost 2; bases outside the gene matches: 13. The chain's CDR3 is CASTAPGGLAGLNTGELFF. CDR3 nucleotides: TGTGCCAGCACCGCCCCCGGGGGACTAGCGGGACTCAACACCGGGGAGCTGTTTTTT.

This clone was counted a single time. This chain joins TRBV6-5 and TRBJ2-1; tentatively, D is TRBD2 (5 bases). The CDR3 spans 14 residues. Trimming removed 6 bases at V and 11 bases at J, with 20 bases between. Germline loops: CDR1 MNHEY, CDR2 SVGAGI. CDR3: CASSSLLLGSKQFF. CDR3 in DNA: TGTGCCAGCAGCTCCCTCTTGCTTGGGAGTAAGCAGTTCTTC.

This sequence joins TRBV29-1 and TRBJ2-7; 7 bases agree with TRBD1. Per germline, CDR1 SQVTM and CDR2 ANQGSEA. CDR3 length: 13 residues. The V and J ends lost 6 bases and 3 bases, in that order; junction bases with no gene match: 8. The CDR3 protein is CSVSGGLVYEQYF. The CDR3 nucleotides read TGCAGCGTATCAGGGGGTCTAGTCTACGAGCAGTACTTC.

The chain has TRBV20-1 and TRBJ1-1; D is unresolved. V was shortened by 2 bases and J by 2 bases, with 3 bases between the two germline ends. CDR1 and CDR2 from the germline V gene are DFQATT and SNEGSKA (reference sequence). This CDR3 region has 11 residues. CDR3 sequence: CSARKNTEAFF. The CDR3 coding sequence is TGCAGTGCTAGAAAAAACACTGAAGCTTTCTTT.

The rearrangement links TRBV6-4 to TRBJ2-3; a possible D gene is TRBD2 (5 bases). The germline V gene has CDR1 MRHNA and CDR2 SNTAGT. The CDR3 contains 14 residues. The ends were cut back, 4 bases at V and 0 bases at J, with 8 bases in the middle. CDR3 region: CASSVTGSTDTQYF. In DNA, the CDR3 is TGTGCCAGCAGTGTGACGGGAAGCACAGATACGCAGTATTTT.

The V gene is TRBV2, the J gene TRBJ1-1; 7 nucleotides line up with TRBD1. V shed 3 bases, J shed 8 bases, and the junction held 9 bases outside the gene matches. This CDR3 has 14 residues. Germline V lookup: CDR1 SNHLY, CDR2 FYNNEI. The CDR3 DNA sequence: TGTGCCAGCAGTGATCCCAGGGGGTTTTCGGAAGCTTTCTTT. It codes for CASSDPRGFSEAFF.

The chain couples TRBV18 to TRBJ2-7, with 9 bases matching TRBD1. J gave up 3 bases and V 3 bases, and 9 bases lay outside the gene matches. This CDR3 has 16 residues. In germline, CDR1 is KGHSH, CDR2 LQKENI. Written as DNA, the CDR3 is TGTGCCAGCTCACCTTTCGGACAGGGGTCGGTCTACGAGCAGTACTTC. Encoded protein: CASSPFGQGSVYEQYF.

The chain links TRBV5-1 to TRBJ2-7, with D perhaps assigned TRBD1 or TRBD2 (5 bases each). V gave up 6 bases and J gave up 2 bases, with 27 bases separating them. There are 18 residues in the CDR3. Per the germline V gene, CDR1 is SGHRS and CDR2 is YFSETQ. The CDR3 sequence is CASTQQYGGTDLTYEQYF. CDR3 bases: TGCGCCAGCACCCAACAGTATGGGGGTACCGACTTAACCTACGAGCAGTACTTC.

This chain joins TRBV19 and TRBJ2-3; D perhaps matches TRBD1 (7 bases). The CDR3 consists of 16 residues. Germline lookup yields CDR1 LNHDA and CDR2 SQIVND (reference sequence). The V end lost 3 bases, the J end lost 2 bases, and 15 bases lay between the germline ends. The CDR3 spells CASSIRGERLTDTQYF. In DNA, the CDR3 is TGTGCCAGTAGTATCAGGGGGGAGAGACTCACAGATACGCAGTATTTT.